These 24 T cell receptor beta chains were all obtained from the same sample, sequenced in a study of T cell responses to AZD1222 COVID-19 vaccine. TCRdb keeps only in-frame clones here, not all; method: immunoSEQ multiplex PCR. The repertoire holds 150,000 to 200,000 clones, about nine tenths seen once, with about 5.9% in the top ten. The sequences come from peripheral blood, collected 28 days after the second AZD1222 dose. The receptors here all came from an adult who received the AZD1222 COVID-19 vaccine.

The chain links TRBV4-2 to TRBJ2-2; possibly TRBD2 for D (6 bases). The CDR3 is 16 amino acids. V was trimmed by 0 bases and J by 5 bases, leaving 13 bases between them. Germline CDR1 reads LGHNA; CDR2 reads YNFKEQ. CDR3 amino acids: CASSQEETSETGELFF. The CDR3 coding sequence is TGTGCCAGCAGCCAAGAAGAGACTAGTGAGACCGGGGAGCTGTTTTTT.

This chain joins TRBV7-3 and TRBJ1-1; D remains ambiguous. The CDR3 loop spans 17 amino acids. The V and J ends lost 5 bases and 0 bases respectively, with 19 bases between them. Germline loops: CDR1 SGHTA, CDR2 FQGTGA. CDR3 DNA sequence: TGTGCCAGCAGCCCCATTAGCCGGGGAGACATGAACACTGAAGCTTTCTTT. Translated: CASSPISRGDMNTEAFF.

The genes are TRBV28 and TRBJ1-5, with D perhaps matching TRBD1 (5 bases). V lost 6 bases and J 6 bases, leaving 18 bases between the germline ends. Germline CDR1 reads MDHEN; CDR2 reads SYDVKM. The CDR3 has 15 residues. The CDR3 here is CASRTLGGMGQPQHF. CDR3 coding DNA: TGTGCCAGCAGGACCCTTGGGGGGATGGGTCAGCCCCAGCATTTT.

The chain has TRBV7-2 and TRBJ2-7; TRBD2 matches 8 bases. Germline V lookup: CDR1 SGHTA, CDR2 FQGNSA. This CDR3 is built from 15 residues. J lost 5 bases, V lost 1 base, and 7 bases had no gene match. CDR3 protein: CASSLGRGGTNEQYF. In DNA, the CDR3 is TGTGCCAGCAGCTTAGGCCGGGGGGGCACCAACGAGCAGTACTTC.

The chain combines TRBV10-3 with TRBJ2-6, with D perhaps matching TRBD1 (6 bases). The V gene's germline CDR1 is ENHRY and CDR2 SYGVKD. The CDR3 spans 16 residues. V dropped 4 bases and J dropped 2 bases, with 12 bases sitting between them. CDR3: CAISGAGDTGANVLTF. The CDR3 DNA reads TGTGCCATCAGTGGGGCAGGGGATACTGGGGCCAACGTCCTGACTTTC.

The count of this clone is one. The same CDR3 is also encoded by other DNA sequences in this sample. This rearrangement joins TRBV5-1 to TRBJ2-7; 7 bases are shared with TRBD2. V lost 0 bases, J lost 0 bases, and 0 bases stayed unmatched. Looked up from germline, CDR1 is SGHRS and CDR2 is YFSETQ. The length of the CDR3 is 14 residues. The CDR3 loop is CASSLGGSSYEQYF. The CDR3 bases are TGCGCCAGCAGCTTGGGCGGGAGCTCCTACGAGCAGTACTTC.

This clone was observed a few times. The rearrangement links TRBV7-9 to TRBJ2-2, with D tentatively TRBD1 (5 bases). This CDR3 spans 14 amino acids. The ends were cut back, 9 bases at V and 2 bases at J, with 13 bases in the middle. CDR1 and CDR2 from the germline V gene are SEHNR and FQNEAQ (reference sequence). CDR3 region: CARMGRVNTGELFF. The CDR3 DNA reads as TGTGCCAGAATGGGCAGGGTTAACACCGGGGAGCTGTTTTTT. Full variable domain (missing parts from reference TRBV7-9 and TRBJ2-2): DTGVSQNPRHKITKRGQNVTFRCDPISEHNRLYWYRQTLGQGPEFLTYFQNEAQLEKSRLLSDRFSAERPKGSFSTLEIQRTEQGDSAMYLCARMGRVNTGELFFGEGSRLTVL.

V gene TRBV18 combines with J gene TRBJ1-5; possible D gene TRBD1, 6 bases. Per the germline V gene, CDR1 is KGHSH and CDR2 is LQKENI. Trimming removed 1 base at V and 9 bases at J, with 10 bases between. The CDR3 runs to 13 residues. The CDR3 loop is CASSPQGDRPQHF. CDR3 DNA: TGTGCCAGCTCACCACAGGGGGATAGGCCCCAGCATTTT.

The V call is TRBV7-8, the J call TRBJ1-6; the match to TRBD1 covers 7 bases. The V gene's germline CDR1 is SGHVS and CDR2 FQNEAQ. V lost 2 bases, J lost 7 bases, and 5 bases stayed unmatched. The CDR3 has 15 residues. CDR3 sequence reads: CASSLTQGRNSPLHF. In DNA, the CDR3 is TGTGCCAGCAGCTTAACACAGGGGAGAAATTCACCCCTCCACTTT.

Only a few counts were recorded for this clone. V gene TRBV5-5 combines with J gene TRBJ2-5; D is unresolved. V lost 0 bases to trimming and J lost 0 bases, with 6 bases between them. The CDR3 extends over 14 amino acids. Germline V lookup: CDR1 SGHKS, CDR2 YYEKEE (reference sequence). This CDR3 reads CASSLELNQETQYF. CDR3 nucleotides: TGTGCCAGCAGCTTGGAACTAAACCAAGAGACCCAGTACTTC.

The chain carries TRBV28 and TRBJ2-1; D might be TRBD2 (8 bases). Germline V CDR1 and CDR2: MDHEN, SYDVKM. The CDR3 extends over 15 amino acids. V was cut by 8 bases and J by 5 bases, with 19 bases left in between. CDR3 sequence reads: CASLQGLAGDNEQFF. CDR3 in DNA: TGTGCCAGCCTACAGGGGCTAGCGGGTGACAATGAGCAGTTCTTC. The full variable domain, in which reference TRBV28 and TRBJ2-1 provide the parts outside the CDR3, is DVKVTQSSRYLVKRTGEKVFLECVQDMDHENMFWYRQDPGLGLRLIYFSYDVKMKEKGDIPEGYSVSREKKERFSLILESASTNQTSMYLCASLQGLAGDNEQFFGPGTRLTVL.

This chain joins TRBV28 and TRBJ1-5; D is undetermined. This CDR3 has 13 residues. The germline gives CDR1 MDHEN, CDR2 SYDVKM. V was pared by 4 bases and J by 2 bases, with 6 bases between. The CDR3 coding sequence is TGTGCCAGCAGTTACTCGGGCAATCAGCCCCAGCATTTT. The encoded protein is CASSYSGNQPQHF.

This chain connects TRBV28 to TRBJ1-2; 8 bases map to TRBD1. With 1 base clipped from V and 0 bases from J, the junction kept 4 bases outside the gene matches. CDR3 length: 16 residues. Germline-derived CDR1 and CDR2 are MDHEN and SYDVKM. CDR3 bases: TGTGCCAGCAGTTTATCCGGGACAGGAGCTAACTATGGCTACACCTTC. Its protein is CASSLSGTGANYGYTF.

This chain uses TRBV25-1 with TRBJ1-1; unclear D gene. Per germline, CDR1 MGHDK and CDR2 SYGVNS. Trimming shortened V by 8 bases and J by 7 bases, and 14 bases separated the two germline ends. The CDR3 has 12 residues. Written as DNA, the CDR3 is TGTGCCAGCGGAGACTACGGAGATGAAGCTTTCTTT. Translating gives CASGDYGDEAFF.

The CDR3 sequence: CASSQDLGSLYEQYF. CDR3 coding DNA: TGTGCCAGCAGCCAAGATCTGGGCAGCCTCTACGAGCAGTACTTC. The gene calls are TRBV4-2 and TRBJ2-7, with D uncertain. Germline loops: CDR1 LGHNA, CDR2 YNFKEQ. Deletions cut 0 bases from V and 3 bases from J, with 12 bases between. The CDR3 contains 15 residues.

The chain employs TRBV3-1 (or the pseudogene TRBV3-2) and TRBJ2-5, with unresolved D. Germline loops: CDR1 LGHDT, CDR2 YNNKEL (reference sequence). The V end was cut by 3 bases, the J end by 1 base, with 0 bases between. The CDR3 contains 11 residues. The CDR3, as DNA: TGTGCCAGCAGCCACCAAGAGACCCAGTACTTC. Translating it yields CASSHQETQYF.

This CDR3 reads CASSFWGAIAKNIQYF. The CDR3 DNA reads as TGTGCCAGCAGTTTTTGGGGGGCGATAGCCAAAAACATTCAGTACTTC. The J gene is TRBJ2-4, the V gene TRBV27; the D call may be TRBD1 or TRBD2 (6 bases each). Germline assignment: CDR1 MNHEY and CDR2 SMNVEV (reference sequence). CDR3 length: 16 amino acids. The ends were cut back, 3 bases at V and 0 bases at J, with 12 bases in the middle.

The CDR3 region has the DNA TGTGCCAGCAGTTTCGGGACAGCGAACACTGAAGCTTTCTTT. Translated: CASSFGTANTEAFF. This sequence joins TRBV6-5 and TRBJ1-1; 7 nucleotides align to TRBD1. Germline V gives CDR1 MNHEY, CDR2 SVGAGI. CDR3 length: 14 amino acids. V gave up 4 bases and J gave up 1 base; unmatched junction bases: 3.

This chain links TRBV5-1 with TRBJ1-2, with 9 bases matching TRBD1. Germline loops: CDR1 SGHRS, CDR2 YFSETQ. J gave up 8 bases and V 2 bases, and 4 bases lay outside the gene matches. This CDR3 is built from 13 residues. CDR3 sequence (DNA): TGCGCCAGCAGCTTTGACAGGGGGATGGGCTACACCTTC. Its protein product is CASSFDRGMGYTF.

For the CDR3, the DNA is TGTGCCAGCAGCCTGGACAGGGACGAGCAGTACTTC. Amino acids: CASSLDRDEQYF. The V and J genes are TRBV5-6 and TRBJ2-7, with 8 nucleotides matching TRBD1. The CDR3 has 12 residues. Germline CDR1 is SGHDT and CDR2 is YYEEEE. V shed 4 bases and J 5 bases; nucleotides not matched to a gene: 2.

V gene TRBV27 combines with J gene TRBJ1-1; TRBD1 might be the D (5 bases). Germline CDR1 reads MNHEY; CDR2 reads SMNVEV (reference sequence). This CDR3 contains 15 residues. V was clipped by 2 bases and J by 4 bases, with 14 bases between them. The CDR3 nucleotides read TGTGCCAGCAGTTTAGGAGGGGCAGGGACCACTGAAGCTTTCTTT. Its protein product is CASSLGGAGTTEAFF.

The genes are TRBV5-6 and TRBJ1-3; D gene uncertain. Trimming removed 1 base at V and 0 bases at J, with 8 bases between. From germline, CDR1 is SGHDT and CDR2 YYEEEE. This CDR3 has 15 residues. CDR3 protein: CASSLKVRSGNTIYF. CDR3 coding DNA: TGTGCCAGCAGCTTGAAGGTACGCTCTGGAAACACCATATATTTT.

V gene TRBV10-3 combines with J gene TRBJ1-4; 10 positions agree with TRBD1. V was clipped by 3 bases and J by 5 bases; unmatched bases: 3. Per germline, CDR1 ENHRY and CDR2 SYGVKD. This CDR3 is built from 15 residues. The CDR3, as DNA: TGTGCCATCAGTGATGAGGGACAGGGGAATGAAAAACTGTTTTTT. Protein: CAISDEGQGNEKLFF.

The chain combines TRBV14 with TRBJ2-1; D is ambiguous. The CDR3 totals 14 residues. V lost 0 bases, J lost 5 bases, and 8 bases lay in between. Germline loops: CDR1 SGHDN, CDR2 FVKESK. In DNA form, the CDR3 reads TGTGCCAGCAGCCAAGATCTAGGACACAATGAGCAGTTCTTC. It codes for CASSQDLGHNEQFF.